This TCR beta chain was observed in a study of regulatory T cells in long-lasting Graves disease. This clonotype has only a few counts. Indicated time point: newly diagnosed GD, antithyroid drugs for less than 3 months. RNA isolated from PBMCs was used to make the TCR library. Building of the TCR beta libraries involved iRepertoire HTBI primers and Arm-PCR of CDR3 regions. TCRdb independently ran MiXCR on the multiplex PCR reads; one entry per CDR3 protein. The data show roughly 380,000 distinct CDR3 sequences, over 15% seen once. This CDR3 comprises 15 residues. V dropped 0 bases and J dropped 4 bases, with 15 bases sitting between them. CDR1 and CDR2 from the germline V gene are DFQATT and SNEGSKA (reference sequence). This same sample was also part of a study on T cells in Graves' hyperthyroidism and ophthalmopathy.

The source of this sequence is a man aged 35-49 years with Graves disease. The chain couples TRBV20-1 to TRBJ2-5; TRBD1 might be the D (6 bases). This material consisted of peripheral blood mononuclear cells (PBMCs), taken at new diagnosis, from a patient treated with antithyroid drugs. The CDR3 loop is CSARDRLGAGETQYF. The DNA of the CDR3 is TGCAGTGCTAGAGATCGGTTGGGGGCTGGAGAGACCCAGTACTTC.